This T cell receptor (beta chain) appears in the sequencing data of a study of cytomegalovirus exposure and HLA in healthy donors. Study-level points and caveats: It emerged from a later analysis that several of the most significant clusters appeared to be linked to common viral pathogens.

It was with 60 Vbeta and 13 Jbeta primers that the PCR ran. Repertoires were generated with immunoSEQ multiplex PCR, while TCRdb's copy carries only in-frame clones and drops some. The sample includes some 130,000 clones, about 80% of them seen just once. Comment on this clone: Its antigen is not known.

Trimming cost V 5 bases and J 7 bases; bases outside gene matches: 6. Germline CDR1 KGHSH, CDR2 LQKENI. The CDR3 is 14 residues long. J is TRBJ2-1 and V is TRBV18, with 9 bases that match TRBD2. The source is a man aged 25 to 45 in good health and CMV-seronegative. Sequencing input: PBMCs. CDR3 sequence (DNA): TGTGCCAGCTCAAACGTAACTAGCGGGAATGAGCAGTTCTTC. Its protein product is CASSNVTSGNEQFF.